This paragraph reports one T cell receptor (beta chain). Its antigen is unknown. This specimen comes from a study of cytomegalovirus exposure and HLA in healthy donors. About the study: The approximately 110 validation repertoires used the same platform as the roughly 670 first-cohort repertoires, a later analysis reported. The study's findings and limits: The study listed roughly 150 cytomegalovirus-associated TCR beta chains. The tendency of first-cohort TCR clusters to co-occur in the 90 to 150 validation repertoires was the finding of a later analysis. Rare TCR sequences dominated, though some public TCRs recurred in many donors.

Assay: immunoSEQ multiplex PCR; the TCRdb copy retains only in-frame clones and omits some. This table has roughly 330,000 clones, around 87% appearing once. The TCR was taken from a woman in her thirties in good health and CMV-seropositive. Sequenced material: PBMCs.

The CDR3 reads CASGQGAGEQYF. CDR3 bases: TGCGCCAGCGGACAGGGGGCCGGGGAGCAGTACTTC. The chain combines TRBV5-1 with TRBJ2-7, with 11 bases identical to TRBD1. V lost 7 bases, J lost 7 bases, and 4 bases stayed unmatched. Germline V lookup: CDR1 SGHRS, CDR2 YFSETQ. The CDR3 runs 12 residues. Complete variable domain (other parts from reference TRBV5-1 and TRBJ2-7): KAGVTQTPRYLIKTRGQQVTLSCSPISGHRSVSWYQQTPGQGLQFLFEYFSETQRNKGNFPGRFSGRQFSNSRSEMNVSTLELGDSALYLCASGQGAGEQYFGPGTRLTVT.